Following are 10 T cell receptor beta chains from one sample sequenced in a study of blood T cell repertoires in COVID-19. The assay was immunoSEQ multiplex PCR, and TCRdb's table has in-frame clones only and misses some. The sample has 100,000 to 150,000 clones; about 70% are singletons. The material sequenced was peripheral blood. Receptor source: a woman aged 65 to 85 with acute or convalescent COVID-19.

The chain joins TRBV10-3 to TRBJ1-1, with 9 bases fitting TRBD1. This CDR3 is built from 13 residues. The V segment lost 7 bases and the J segment 5 bases; nucleotides outside the gene matches: 5. Germline values: CDR1 ENHRY, CDR2 SYGVKD. CDR3 sequence (DNA): TGTGCCATCAAAGGACAGGGGAAGACTGAAGCTTTCTTT. Translated, it gives CAIKGQGKTEAFF.

The chain has TRBV4-3 and TRBJ2-2; 7 bases are a match to TRBD2. This CDR3 contains 14 residues. The V gene end was trimmed by 4 bases and the J gene end by 8 bases; junction bases not matched to a gene: 7. Germline assignment: CDR1 LGHNA and CDR2 YSLEER. The CDR3 sequence: CASSPGGGTGELFF. The CDR3 coding sequence is TGCGCCAGCAGCCCCGGCGGGGGTACAGGGGAGCTGTTTTTT.

There are many counts of this clone. This rearrangement joins TRBV25-1 to TRBJ2-3; 13 positions match TRBD2. This CDR3 comprises 16 residues. V shed 6 bases and J 2 bases; nucleotides not matched to a gene: 5. The V gene's germline CDR1 is MGHDK and CDR2 SYGVNS. The CDR3 coding sequence is TGTGCCAGCAGCAAGACTAGCGGGGGGTTCACAGATACGCAGTATTTT. Translation: CASSKTSGGFTDTQYF.

V is TRBV9 and J is TRBJ1-6; 7 nucleotides match TRBD1. CDR1 is SGDLS, CDR2 YYNGEE, per germline. The CDR3 contains 15 residues. With V trimmed by 0 bases and J by 5 bases, 2 bases remained unmatched. The CDR3 is CASSVEGANNSPLHF. The CDR3 bases are TGTGCCAGCAGCGTAGAGGGGGCGAATAATTCACCCCTCCACTTT.

The CDR3 loop is CASSLERQGAGNTIYF. In DNA form, the CDR3 reads TGTGCCAGCAGCTTGGAGCGACAGGGGGCTGGAAACACCATATATTTT. V is TRBV5-5 and J is TRBJ1-3, with 9 nucleotides matching TRBD1. Trimming took 0 bases from V and 2 from J; bases not matched to a gene: 3. CDR1 is SGHKS, CDR2 YYEKEE, per germline (reference sequence). This CDR3 has 16 amino acids.

The chain couples TRBV28 to TRBJ2-1; D ambiguous. The germline V gene encodes CDR1 MDHEN and CDR2 SYDVKM. V was cut by 5 bases and J by 9 bases, with 11 bases left in between. CDR3 length: 12 residues. The CDR3 bases are TGTGCCAGCAGTCCACAGTCTGGTGAGCAGTTCTTC. Its protein is CASSPQSGEQFF. Supplemented by reference TRBV28 and TRBJ2-1, the full variable domain reads DVKVTQSSRYLVKRTGEKVFLECVQDMDHENMFWYRQDPGLGLRLIYFSYDVKMKEKGDIPEGYSVSREKKERFSLILESASTNQTSMYLCASSPQSGEQFFGPGTRLTVL.

The chain combines TRBV9 with TRBJ1-6, with TRBD1 matching 10 bases. Germline values: CDR1 SGDLS, CDR2 YYNGEE. Unmatched junction bases numbered 5, after V lost 4 bases and J lost 10 bases. The CDR3 extends over 14 amino acids. CDR3 sequence: CASSIRDRGSPLHF. CDR3 DNA: TGTGCCAGCAGCATTCGGGACAGGGGCTCACCCCTCCACTTT.

This chain uses TRBV25-1 with TRBJ2-6, with TRBD1 identical over 9 bases. Germline V CDR1 and CDR2: MGHDK, SYGVNS. This CDR3 is built from 17 residues. Trimming cost V 3 bases and J 0 bases; bases outside gene matches: 3. The CDR3 sequence: CASSDGTGLSGANVLTF. The CDR3, as DNA: TGTGCCAGCAGTGACGGGACAGGGCTCTCTGGGGCCAACGTCCTGACTTTC.

The V and J genes are TRBV28 and TRBJ2-2, with 8 bases lining up with TRBD1. The CDR3 is made up of 15 amino acids. V was pared by 6 bases and J by 5 bases, with 8 bases of the junction left unmatched. Germline V gene lookup returns CDR1 MDHEN and CDR2 SYDVKM. The CDR3: CASSRSDRDTGELFF. As DNA, the CDR3 is TGTGCCAGCAGCCGCTCGGACAGGGATACCGGGGAGCTGTTTTTT.

This clone was detected a few times. This sequence joins TRBV5-6 and TRBJ2-5; 8 bases align to TRBD2. This CDR3 comprises 16 residues. Germline values: CDR1 SGHDT, CDR2 YYEEEE. The junction had 7 bases not matched to a gene; V was cut back by 0 bases and J by 3 bases. The CDR3 region is CASSLGPAGAEETQYF. The CDR3 DNA is TGTGCCAGCAGCTTGGGTCCAGCGGGGGCCGAAGAGACCCAGTACTTC.